This entry lists 29 T cell receptor beta chains sequenced from one sample in a study of cytomegalovirus exposure and HLA in healthy donors. A multiplex PCR was run with 60 Vbeta primers and 13 Jbeta primers. TCRdb's copy holds only in-frame clones and misses some; the assay was immunoSEQ multiplex PCR. This sample has approximately 110,000 clones; 77% occur once, and the top ten carry 3.7%. The sequencing input was PBMCs. These receptor sequences come from a human donor in good health.

V usage is TRBV7-9 and J usage is TRBJ2-7; weak D call: TRBD1 (6 bases). Germline assignment: CDR1 SEHNR and CDR2 FQNEAQ (reference sequence). This CDR3 is 14 amino acids long. Trimming pared 5 bases from V and 6 bases from J, leaving 17 bases between. CDR3 in amino acids: CASSATHRAAEQYF. Written as DNA, the CDR3 is TGTGCCAGCAGCGCCACACACAGGGCAGCCGAGCAGTACTTC.

The chain employs TRBV5-8 and TRBJ1-3, with 8 bases lining up with TRBD1. The V gene's germline CDR1 is SGHTS and CDR2 YDEGEE. CDR3 length: 14 residues. The V and J ends lost 4 bases and 2 bases, in that order; junction bases with no gene match: 2. CDR3 DNA sequence: TGTGCCAGCAGCAGGACAGGGACTGGAAACACCATATATTTT. Translated, it gives CASSRTGTGNTIYF.

This clone was observed a handful of times. This sequence joins TRBV27 and TRBJ2-5, with TRBD2 identical over 8 bases. The CDR3 runs 14 residues. Looked up from germline, CDR1 is MNHEY and CDR2 is SMNVEV (reference sequence). V shed 2 bases and J 3 bases; nucleotides not matched to a gene: 2. The CDR3 DNA follows: TGTGCCAGCAGTTTACTAGCGGGTAAAGAGACCCAGTACTTC. It yields the protein CASSLLAGKETQYF.

The CDR3 DNA reads TGTGCCAGCAGTTCCCGACAGGGGGGTGCCAAAAACATTCAGTACTTC. It specifies CASSSRQGGAKNIQYF. V usage is TRBV28 and J usage is TRBJ2-4, with 9 bases fitting TRBD1. The junction had 5 bases not matched to a gene; V was cut back by 4 bases and J by 1 base. The CDR3 loop spans 16 amino acids. The germline V gene has CDR1 MDHEN and CDR2 SYDVKM.

This clone was seen a few times. The chain joins TRBV7-6 to TRBJ1-1; TRBD1 is a possible D gene (5 bases). Trimming removed 5 bases at V and 4 bases at J, with 20 bases between. In germline, CDR1 is SGHVS, CDR2 FNYEAQ. The CDR3 totals 16 residues. The DNA for the CDR3 is TGTGCCAGCAGCCGCCTGGGGGGTTCGGGGAGCACTGAAGCTTTCTTT. Protein sequence: CASSRLGGSGSTEAFF.

About this clone itself: The germline gene is not matched at one end of the junction; a read error may be the cause. The chain uses TRBV6-5 and TRBJ1-1; D gene unclear. The CDR3 loop spans 10 amino acids. Germline CDR1 reads MNHEY; CDR2 reads SVGAGI. The CDR3 loop is CASSAVWSWF. CDR3 in DNA: TGTGCCAGCAGTGCGGTCTGGAGTTGGTTT.

This chain connects TRBV9 to TRBJ1-1; the D gene is possibly TRBD1 (5 bases). The CDR3 has 14 amino acids. Per germline, CDR1 SGDLS and CDR2 YYNGEE. Trimming cost V 0 bases and J 3 bases, with 9 bases left between them. CDR3: CASSVGPGDTEAFF. CDR3 nucleotides: TGTGCCAGCAGCGTAGGGCCGGGGGACACTGAAGCTTTCTTT.

The chain uses TRBV14 and TRBJ2-7, with 8 bases fitting TRBD1. Germline V gives CDR1 SGHDN, CDR2 FVKESK. The CDR3 sequence is 13 residues long. The V and J ends lost 3 bases and 6 bases, in that order; junction bases with no gene match: 4. This CDR3 is CASSQTTGVEQYF. The DNA of the CDR3 is TGTGCCAGCAGCCAGACGACAGGGGTCGAGCAGTACTTC.

V gene TRBV7-2 combines with J gene TRBJ2-7; 10 bases align to TRBD1. This CDR3 is 14 amino acids long. Looked up from germline, CDR1 is SGHTA and CDR2 is FQGNSA. V shed 5 bases and J 4 bases; nucleotides not matched to a gene: 5. The CDR3 nucleotides read TGTGCCAGCAGCGGGAGACAGGGGGCGTACGAGCAGTACTTC. As protein: CASSGRQGAYEQYF.

CDR3 sequence: CASSERGEKLFF. In DNA, the CDR3 is TGTGCCAGCAGTGAACGGGGAGAAAAACTGTTTTTT. This chain uses TRBV25-1 with TRBJ1-4; D unresolved. Germline CDR1 MGHDK, CDR2 SYGVNS. V was clipped by 2 bases and J by 8 bases, with 6 bases between them. There are 12 residues in the CDR3.

The chain uses TRBV7-2 and TRBJ2-1; D is unresolved. The CDR3 runs to 13 residues. V was cut by 5 bases and J by 6 bases, with 11 bases left in between. The germline CDR1 and CDR2 sequences are SGHTA and FQGNSA. The CDR3 sequence: CASSRVGGNEQFF. CDR3 DNA sequence: TGTGCCAGCAGCCGGGTTGGTGGCAATGAGCAGTTCTTC. The whole variable domain, remainder taken from reference TRBV7-2 and TRBJ2-1, is GAGVSQSPSNKVTEKGKDVELRCDPISGHTALYWYRQSLGQGLEFLIYFQGNSAPDKSGLPSDRFSAERTGGSVSTLTIQRTQQEDSAVYLCASSRVGGNEQFFGPGTRLTVL.

The chain employs TRBV6-6 and TRBJ1-5, with 7 bases lining up with TRBD1. This CDR3 is built from 16 residues. Per the germline V gene, CDR1 is MNHNY and CDR2 is SVGAGI (reference sequence). The V and J ends lost 6 bases and 5 bases, in that order; junction bases with no gene match: 13. CDR3 bases: TGTGCCAGCAGACCAACACAGGGGAGCCTCGATCAGCCCCAGCATTTT. Translation: CASRPTQGSLDQPQHF.

This clone showed up just a few times. The V call is TRBV7-9, the J call TRBJ1-1; TRBD1 agrees at 7 bases. Germline CDR1 is SEHNR and CDR2 is FQNEAQ (reference sequence). The CDR3 contains 17 residues. The ends lost 5 bases at V and 2 bases at J; junction bases unmatched: 14. CDR3 sequence: CASSPTGQGSRNTEAFF. The CDR3 DNA follows: TGTGCCAGCAGCCCGACAGGGCAGGGAAGTCGAAACACTGAAGCTTTCTTT.

V gene TRBV10-1 combines with J gene TRBJ2-1; no reliable D call. Trimming cost V 2 bases and J 5 bases, with 10 bases left between them. The CDR3 covers 14 residues. The germline V gene encodes CDR1 WNHNN and CDR2 SYGVQD (reference sequence). The CDR3, as DNA: TGCGCCAGCAGTGAGGGGCAGCTTGACAATGAGCAGTTCTTC. Amino acid sequence: CASSEGQLDNEQFF.

The chain carries TRBV19 and TRBJ2-5; unclear D gene. Per the germline V gene, CDR1 is LNHDA and CDR2 is SQIVND (reference sequence). This CDR3 is 13 amino acids long. The V and J ends lost 0 bases and 9 bases respectively, with 11 bases between them. As DNA, the CDR3 is TGTGCCAGTAGTATAGACAATACAGTTGCCCAGTACTTC. Translated, it gives CASSIDNTVAQYF.

This chain links TRBV10-2 with TRBJ1-3, with 8 nucleotides matching TRBD1. After removal of 6 bases from V and 0 bases from J, the junction contained 7 bases not matched to a gene. Germline CDR1 WSHSY, CDR2 SAAADI. The CDR3 runs 16 residues. Written as DNA, the CDR3 is TGCGCCAGCAGGAGTGGACAGGGTTACTCTGGAAACACCATATATTTT. Translated, it gives CASRSGQGYSGNTIYF.

The chain employs TRBV5-1 and TRBJ2-3; the match to TRBD2 covers 9 bases. The CDR3 covers 16 residues. From germline, CDR1 is SGHRS and CDR2 YFSETQ. Germline trimming cut 0 bases from V and 0 bases from J; bases unmatched to any gene: 2. The CDR3 coding sequence is TGCGCCAGCAGCTTGGTGACTAGCGGAAGCACAGATACGCAGTATTTT. Protein sequence: CASSLVTSGSTDTQYF.

The chain has TRBV18 and TRBJ2-7; D may be TRBD2 (5 bases). The CDR3 is 18 amino acids. Germline CDR1 reads KGHSH; CDR2 reads LQKENI. Deletions cut 6 bases from V and 1 base from J, with 25 bases between. The CDR3 DNA reads as TGTGCCAGCTCGCCAAGGTCCCCGGTAGCGAGAAGGTCCTACGAGCAGTACTTC. Translated: CASSPRSPVARRSYEQYF.

The gene calls are TRBV5-6 and TRBJ2-1; possible D gene TRBD2, 6 bases. The V end lost 4 bases, the J end lost 10 bases, and 21 bases lay between the germline ends. CDR3 length: 15 residues. The germline CDR1 and CDR2 sequences are SGHDT and YYEEEE. CDR3 sequence (DNA): TGTGCCAGCAGCCCCGGCACGGGGGAGGCGGGAGAGCAGTTCTTC. This translates into CASSPGTGEAGEQFF.

The chain combines TRBV5-4 with TRBJ2-5; the match to TRBD2 covers 7 bases. V lost 4 bases, J lost 0 bases, and 9 bases stayed unmatched. This CDR3 is 16 amino acids long. Germline lookup yields CDR1 SGHNT and CDR2 YYREEE (reference sequence). CDR3 nucleotide sequence: TGTGCCAGCAGCAGGGGAGGGTTCCGAGACCAAGAGACCCAGTACTTC. Translated, it gives CASSRGGFRDQETQYF.

The chain couples TRBV6-5 to TRBJ1-4; no firm D call. Germline-derived CDR1 and CDR2 are MNHEY and SVGAGI. The CDR3 contains 13 residues. V dropped 0 bases and J dropped 3 bases, with 2 bases sitting between them. The CDR3 DNA sequence: TGTGCCAGCAGTTACTCCGCTAATGAAAAACTGTTTTTT. As protein: CASSYSANEKLFF.

This clone was counted a few times. The rearrangement links TRBV5-1 to TRBJ2-3; 9 nucleotides line up with TRBD1. The V and J ends lost 0 bases and 6 bases, in that order; junction bases with no gene match: 5. Germline V gene lookup returns CDR1 SGHRS and CDR2 YFSETQ. The CDR3 totals 15 residues. DNA for the CDR3: TGCGCCAGCAGCTTGGGGGACAGGGTTATCGATACGCAGTATTTT. The encoded protein is CASSLGDRVIDTQYF.

CDR3 amino acids: CASSLGQSRVNTEAFF. CDR3 sequence (DNA): TGTGCCAGCTCACTTGGACAGAGTAGGGTGAACACTGAAGCTTTCTTT. The chain carries TRBV18 and TRBJ1-1, with a tentative D call TRBD1 (6 bases). The CDR3 has 16 amino acids. Germline V CDR1 and CDR2: KGHSH, LQKENI. With 4 bases removed from V and 0 bases from J, the gap between germline ends came to 15 bases. Looking up the rest from reference TRBV18 and TRBJ1-1 gives the full variable domain: NAGVMQNPRHLVRRRGQEARLRCSPMKGHSHVYWYRQLPEEGLKFMVYLQKENIIDESGMPKERFSAEFPKEGPSILRIQQVVRGDSAAYFCASSLGQSRVNTEAFFGQGTRLTVV.

There are a few counts of this clone. The chain employs TRBV5-6 and TRBJ1-4, with a weak D call TRBD1 (5 bases). This CDR3 comprises 16 residues. V shed 0 bases and J shed 6 bases, with 15 bases lying between them. CDR1 is SGHDT, CDR2 YYEEEE, per germline. The CDR3: CASSLGPGGSDEKLFF. The CDR3, as DNA: TGTGCCAGCAGCTTGGGTCCGGGGGGGTCGGATGAAAAACTGTTTTTT.

This clone was found a few times. The chain recombines TRBV20-1 with TRBJ2-4; D is unresolved. The CDR3 extends over 11 amino acids. Germline V lookup: CDR1 DFQATT, CDR2 SNEGSKA (reference sequence). V dropped 4 bases and J dropped 8 bases, with 9 bases sitting between them. The CDR3 DNA reads TGCAGTGCTACTACAGAATACATTCAGTACTTC. Translation gives CSATTEYIQYF.

The chain joins TRBV30 to TRBJ1-2, with a tentative D call TRBD1 (6 bases). In germline, CDR1 is GTSNPN, CDR2 SVGIG (reference sequence). The CDR3 extends over 13 amino acids. Trimming took 0 bases from V and 8 from J, leaving 13 bases between them. The chain's CDR3 is CAWSVGGHGGYTF. The CDR3 DNA sequence: TGTGCCTGGAGTGTTGGGGGCCACGGGGGCTACACCTTC.

This clone was picked up one time. The chain carries TRBV7-9 and TRBJ2-5; D not certain. The CDR3 has 12 amino acids. V was trimmed by 2 bases and J by 5 bases, leaving 6 bases between them. Germline V gene data show CDR1 as SEHNR and CDR2 as FQNEAQ (reference sequence). In DNA form, the CDR3 reads TGTGCCAGCAGCTTAAATCTCGAGACCCAGTACTTC. It encodes CASSLNLETQYF.

This clone was counted only a few times. The chain couples TRBV7-6 to TRBJ2-3; 12 bases fit TRBD2. Germline loops: CDR1 SGHVS, CDR2 FNYEAQ. V was clipped by 4 bases and J by 3 bases; unmatched bases: 14. The CDR3 runs to 19 residues. CDR3 nucleotides: TGTGCCAGCAGCTCAGGGAGCCGGAGGACTAGCGGGATTACAGATACGCAGTATTTT. Translated: CASSSGSRRTSGITDTQYF.

This chain joins TRBV19 and TRBJ1-1; TRBD1 might be the D (6 bases). CDR1 is LNHDA, CDR2 SQIVND, per germline (reference sequence). CDR3 size: 13 residues. The ends were cut back, 6 bases at V and 8 bases at J, with 16 bases in the middle. As DNA, the CDR3 is TGTGCCAGTAGGACCCACAGGGAGAGGGAAGCTTTCTTT. This gives the protein CASRTHREREAFF.